A single sample gave rise to the 23 T cell receptor beta chains below, sequenced in a study of cytomegalovirus exposure and HLA in healthy donors. With 60 Vbeta and 13 Jbeta primers, the PCR was carried out. Clones were read by immunoSEQ multiplex PCR, and TCRdb kept only the in-frame ones, dropping some. Among over 65,000 clones listed, around 80% were seen once. Sequencing input: PBMCs. The receptors stem from a man aged 40-49 years in good health and CMV-seronegative.

The sample holds a few counts of this clone. The J gene is TRBJ2-3, the V gene TRBV7-9; D ambiguous. V lost 1 base and J 2 bases, leaving 10 bases between the germline ends. Germline values: CDR1 SEHNR, CDR2 FQNEAQ (reference sequence). The CDR3 spans 15 residues. In DNA, the CDR3 is TGTGCCAGCAGCTTAGGGCAAACATTCACAGATACGCAGTATTTT. Its translation: CASSLGQTFTDTQYF. The variable domain in full, completed from reference TRBV7-9 and TRBJ2-3, reads DTGVSQNPRHKITKRGQNVTFRCDPISEHNRLYWYRQTLGQGPEFLTYFQNEAQLEKSRLLSDRFSAERPKGSFSTLEIQRTEQGDSAMYLCASSLGQTFTDTQYFGPGTRLTVL.

The chain is built from TRBV10-2 and TRBJ2-1; unclear D gene. V was shortened by 3 bases and J by 6 bases, with 6 bases between the two germline ends. The CDR3 contains 12 residues. Germline CDR1 is WSHSY and CDR2 is SAAADI. As DNA, the CDR3 is TGCGCCAGCAGTGACCCCGGCAATGAGCAGTTCTTC. Translation gives CASSDPGNEQFF.

This clone was observed a few times. This chain joins TRBV7-9 and TRBJ2-1, with D perhaps TRBD2 (5 bases). V was cut by 5 bases and J by 3 bases, with 14 bases left in between. Germline lookup yields CDR1 SEHNR and CDR2 FQNEAQ (reference sequence). There are 15 residues in the CDR3. CDR3 in amino acids: CASSHLAGDYNEQFF. CDR3 nucleotide sequence: TGTGCCAGCAGCCATCTAGCTGGAGACTACAATGAGCAGTTCTTC.

This chain connects TRBV6-1 to TRBJ2-1, with D perhaps matching TRBD2 (7 bases). From germline, CDR1 is MNHNS and CDR2 SASEGT. Trimming took 5 bases from V and 10 from J, leaving 18 bases between them. The CDR3 is 14 residues long. The CDR3 DNA is TGTGCCAGCAGTCCTAGCAGGGGAGGGTGGGAGCAGTTCTTC. Protein product: CASSPSRGGWEQFF.

The CDR3 here is CASSRETNEKLFF. The CDR3 DNA reads TGTGCCAGCAGCAGGGAAACTAATGAAAAACTGTTTTTT. The chain uses TRBV2 and TRBJ1-4, with D perhaps TRBD1 (5 bases). CDR1 and CDR2 (germline): SNHLY, FYNNEI. CDR3 length: 13 amino acids. The V and J ends lost 6 bases and 1 base respectively, with 6 bases between them.

The DNA of the CDR3 is TGCGCCAGCAGTCGGACAACCTCCGCTACCGAGCAGTACTTC. Its protein is CASSRTTSATEQYF. The chain couples TRBV10-1 to TRBJ2-5, with D tentatively TRBD1 (5 bases). The J call may not be correct, given that the DNA end is closer to TRBJ2-7. Germline CDR1 is WNHNN and CDR2 is SYGVQD (reference sequence). This CDR3 spans 14 amino acids.

The genes are TRBV11-2 and TRBJ1-6, with no clear D. The germline V and J ends were trimmed by 1 base and 7 bases, with 14 bases remaining between them. The CDR3 has 16 amino acids. The germline V gene has CDR1 SGHAT and CDR2 FQNNGV. The CDR3 reads CASSLVWKVSNSPLHF. In DNA form, the CDR3 reads TGTGCCAGCAGCTTAGTCTGGAAAGTTAGCAATTCACCCCTCCACTTT.

The rearrangement uses TRBV6-1 and TRBJ1-3; 7 bases map to TRBD1. From germline, CDR1 is MNHNS and CDR2 SASEGT. Trimming cost V 3 bases and J 4 bases; bases outside gene matches: 9. CDR3 length equals 16 residues. The chain's CDR3 is CASSDHRGPAGNTIYF. The CDR3 coding sequence is TGTGCCAGCAGTGACCACAGGGGTCCAGCCGGAAACACCATATATTTT.

Details on this clone: The identical CDR3 is also encoded by other nucleotide sequences in the sample. The rearrangement uses TRBV28 and TRBJ2-7, with TRBD1 as a possible D gene (5 bases). This CDR3 is 13 amino acids long. Germline V gene sequence: CDR1 MDHEN, CDR2 SYDVKM. V shed 8 bases and J shed 0 bases, with 11 bases lying between them. Written as DNA, the CDR3 is TGTGCCAGCTCCCTAGGACACTCCTACGAGCAGTACTTC. Its protein is CASSLGHSYEQYF.

This clone was recorded a few times. The rearrangement joins TRBV29-1 to TRBJ1-2; D uncertain. Trimming cost V 4 bases and J 6 bases, with 15 bases left between them. Germline values: CDR1 SQVTM, CDR2 ANQGSEA. The CDR3 is made up of 13 amino acids. The DNA of the CDR3 is TGCAGCGTTGTAGGCCAGTTTGCGGATGGCTACACCTTC. Its translation is CSVVGQFADGYTF.

This clone has a handful of counts. The chain recombines TRBV2 with TRBJ2-1, with 12 bases lining up with TRBD2. Germline trimming cut 5 bases from V and 7 bases from J; bases unmatched to any gene: 6. From germline, CDR1 is SNHLY and CDR2 FYNNEI. The length of the CDR3 is 15 residues. The CDR3: CASSRLAGDVNEQFF. Here the CDR3 DNA reads TGTGCCAGCAGTCGACTAGCGGGAGATGTGAATGAGCAGTTCTTC.

This clone was recorded once. In DNA form, the CDR3 reads TGTGCCAGCAGCCCAGAGGGACACAACGCCCGGCCCCAGCATTTT. This gives the protein CASSPEGHNARPQHF. V and J are TRBV7-2 and TRBJ1-5; tentatively, D is TRBD1 (6 bases). V lost 5 bases and J lost 9, with 20 bases in between. Germline V gene lookup returns CDR1 SGHTA and CDR2 FQGNSA. The CDR3 runs 15 residues.

The V call is TRBV5-4, the J call TRBJ1-6; TRBD1 matches 8 bases. V was clipped by 2 bases and J by 12 bases; unmatched bases: 7. The CDR3 has 14 amino acids. CDR1 and CDR2 (germline): SGHNT, YYREEE (reference sequence). The DNA of the CDR3 is TGTGCCAGCAGCTTCGGAGACAGGGGTGGACCCCTCCACTTT. This encodes CASSFGDRGGPLHF.

The CDR3 sequence is CASRYQVGTEAFF. The DNA for the CDR3 is TGTGCCAGCAGATACCAGGTTGGCACTGAAGCTTTCTTT. The genes are TRBV6-1 and TRBJ1-1, with D hard to call. The germline V and J ends were trimmed by 6 bases and 4 bases, with 12 bases remaining between them. The CDR3 covers 13 residues. CDR1 and CDR2 from the germline V gene are MNHNS and SASEGT.

A note on this clone: The sample contains more than one DNA sequence encoding this CDR3. The J gene is TRBJ2-3, the V gene TRBV5-1, with a possible D match to TRBD2 (6 bases). This CDR3 spans 14 amino acids. V lost 3 bases to trimming and J lost 0 bases, with 8 bases between them. From germline, CDR1 is SGHRS and CDR2 YFSETQ. CDR3 nucleotides: TGCGCCAGCAGCTCAGGGACTAGCACAGATACGCAGTATTTT. Amino acid sequence: CASSSGTSTDTQYF.

This chain links TRBV7-6 with TRBJ2-1, with 7 bases that match TRBD2. V dropped 4 bases and J dropped 4; count of bases not matched to a gene: 10. Germline values: CDR1 SGHVS, CDR2 FNYEAQ. This CDR3 has 16 amino acids. CDR3 loop: CASSSTLRGKYNEQFF. In DNA form, the CDR3 reads TGTGCCAGCAGCTCCACCCTGCGGGGGAAATACAATGAGCAGTTCTTC.

This chain links TRBV19 with TRBJ2-4; 7 nucleotides match TRBD1. The ends lost 1 base at V and 0 bases at J; junction bases unmatched: 6. There are 17 residues in the CDR3. CDR1 and CDR2 (germline): LNHDA, SQIVND (reference sequence). CDR3 DNA sequence: TGTGCCAGTAGTATAGTTGGACAGGCTCTAGCCAAAAACATTCAGTACTTC. Translating it yields CASSIVGQALAKNIQYF.

The rearrangement uses TRBV5-1 and TRBJ2-5; TRBD2 matches at 8 bases. With V trimmed by 0 bases and J by 2 bases, 3 bases remained unmatched. The germline gives CDR1 SGHRS, CDR2 YFSETQ. This CDR3 region has 15 residues. The CDR3 DNA is TGCGCCAGCAGCTTGGCAGGGACTAGACAAGAGACCCAGTACTTC. It translates to CASSLAGTRQETQYF.

This clone was seen only a few times. This chain uses TRBV2 with TRBJ1-6, with D possibly being TRBD1 (6 bases). The CDR3 length is 15 residues. In germline, CDR1 is SNHLY, CDR2 FYNNEI. V gave up 5 bases and J gave up 2 bases, with 10 bases separating them. The CDR3 sequence is CASSPNRAYNSPLHF. CDR3 nucleotides: TGTGCCAGCAGTCCGAACAGGGCCTATAATTCACCCCTCCACTTT.

Of note for this clone: A read error may produce the germline difference seen at one junction end. V and J are TRBV7-9 and TRBJ1-1; no clear D gene. The germline gives CDR1 SEHNR, CDR2 FQNEAQ (reference sequence). This CDR3 is 12 amino acids long. The CDR3 coding sequence is TGTTCCAGCAGCTCGCACGACCCCGGGGCTTTCTTT. Translation gives CSSSSHDPGAFF. The full variable domain, rest sourced from reference TRBV7-9 and TRBJ1-1, is DTGVSQNPRHKITKRGQNVTFRCDPISEHNRLYWYRQTLGQGPEFLTYFQNEAQLEKSRLLSDRFSAERPKGSFSTLEIQRTEQGDSAMYLCSSSSHDPGAFFGQGTRLTVV.

This clone came up once. DNA for the CDR3: TGTGCCAGCTCAGCCCGACAGGGGCGGAACACCGGGGAGCTGTTTTTT. It yields the protein CASSARQGRNTGELFF. The rearrangement uses TRBV18 and TRBJ2-2, with 8 bases fitting TRBD1. The CDR3 is 16 amino acids. Per the germline V gene, CDR1 is KGHSH and CDR2 is LQKENI. After removal of 5 bases from V and 1 base from J, the junction contained 6 bases not matched to a gene.

This rearrangement joins TRBV19 to TRBJ2-6; D may be TRBD1 (5 bases). This CDR3 comprises 16 residues. Germline loops: CDR1 LNHDA, CDR2 SQIVND (reference sequence). The V end lost 3 bases, the J end lost 2 bases, and 11 bases lay between the germline ends. CDR3 in DNA: TGTGCCAGTAGTATTCCCAACAGGCCTGGGGCCAACGTCCTGACTTTC. This codes for CASSIPNRPGANVLTF.

This chain joins TRBV7-2 and TRBJ2-7; 9 bases match TRBD2. Per germline, CDR1 SGHTA and CDR2 FQGNSA. The CDR3 is made up of 14 amino acids. Trimming took 3 bases from V and 7 from J; bases not matched to a gene: 7. The CDR3 loop is CASSFGGGAVEQYF. In nucleotides, the CDR3 is TGTGCCAGCAGCTTCGGCGGGGGGGCAGTGGAGCAGTACTTC.